The sequence of this TCR beta chain was determined in a study of blood T cell repertoires in COVID-19. Study background: Material from acute and convalescent COVID-19 was sourced from the United States, Italy and Spain. Nucleic acid was either cDNA or gDNA, and it came from T cells, B-cell-depleted T cells, or PBMCs.

The CDR3 has 14 amino acids. In germline, CDR1 is GTSNPN, CDR2 SVGIG (reference sequence). The J segment lost 6 bases and the V segment lost 5 bases, leaving 13 bases of the junction unmatched. Per the original data handling: Counts of nucleated cells, estimated from reference gene primer amplification, were obtained. Profiled with immunoSEQ multiplex PCR; TCRdb holds only in-frame clones, not every one. V, J and clone size are taken as reported in that table, and D and trimming were inferred from the DNA itself. The sample carries 60,000 to 75,000 clones, 86% recorded once. The V and J genes are TRBV30 and TRBJ2-7; TRBD1 matches at 7 bases. Sequenced: peripheral blood. This TCR was recovered from a woman aged 55-75 years with acute or convalescent COVID-19. The CDR3 DNA is TGTGCCTGGGCTGGACAGGTGGGACGAAGCGAGCAGTACTTC. Amino acid sequence: CAWAGQVGRSEQYF.